The sequence of this T cell receptor beta chain was determined in a study of blood T cell repertoires in COVID-19. Some clones are missing from TCRdb's copy, which holds only in-frame ones; the method was immunoSEQ multiplex PCR. Altogether about 230,000 clones are present, over 85% being singletons, with the ten largest covering 3.5% to 4.5%. The sequence was obtained from a woman in her thirties with acute COVID-19. Input material: PBMCs or T cells enriched from blood (not recorded which).

This CDR3 is CASSQPGVNQPQHF. The CDR3 nucleotides read TGTGCCAGCAGCCAGCCCGGGGTCAATCAGCCCCAGCATTTT. The chain combines TRBV3-1 (or the pseudogene TRBV3-2) with TRBJ1-5; D is uncertain. The CDR3 covers 14 residues. V shed 3 bases and J shed 3 bases, with 9 bases lying between them. Per the germline V gene, CDR1 is LGHDT and CDR2 is YNNKEL (reference sequence).